This T cell receptor beta chain appears in the sequencing data of a study of blood T cell repertoires in COVID-19. This table comes from immunoSEQ multiplex PCR, and its TCRdb copy is limited to in-frame clones, with some not included. The sample shows around 180,000 clones, 70% to 85% of them seen only once. This CDR3 has 18 amino acids. CDR1 and CDR2 from the germline V gene are SGHTA and FQGNSA. Trimming cost V 3 bases and J 3 bases; bases outside gene matches: 11. Sequencing was carried out using peripheral blood. The V and J genes are TRBV7-2 and TRBJ2-3; 11 bases are shared with TRBD2. This receptor was identified in a woman in her twenties or thirties with acute or convalescent COVID-19. DNA of the CDR3: TGTGCCAGCAGCTTTGTGGCGAGGGGACTAGCGGATACAGATACGCAGTATTTT. It specifies CASSFVARGLADTDTQYF.